The text below deals with one T cell receptor beta chain. Individuals having autoimmune disease history or systemic immunosuppression were not enrolled. This sample is part of a study of OX40 agonist ivuxolimab in advanced cancers. On the study more broadly: Patients were dosed with the agonistic anti-OX40 (CD134) antibody ivuxolimab.

Assay used: immunoSEQ multiplex PCR; TCRdb lists only in-frame clones, some missing. Counted here are about 68,000 clones, roughly 80% occurring once; the ten biggest clones make up 11%. This CDR3 has 16 amino acids. CDR1 and CDR2 from the germline V gene are SGHTA and FQGNSA. Trimming left V 1 base short and J 1 base short, with 11 bases between. The TCR originated in an adult with an advanced solid tumor such as melanoma, head and neck, liver or kidney cancer. The sample consisted of CD4+ or CD8+ T cells sorted from blood, taken in a trial of the OX40 agonist ivuxolimab. This chain uses TRBV7-2 with TRBJ1-5, with a possible D match to TRBD1 (6 bases). The CDR3 here is CASSLVGGPSNQPQHF. The CDR3 DNA is TGTGCCAGCAGCTTAGTTGGGGGCCCAAGCAATCAGCCCCAGCATTTT.